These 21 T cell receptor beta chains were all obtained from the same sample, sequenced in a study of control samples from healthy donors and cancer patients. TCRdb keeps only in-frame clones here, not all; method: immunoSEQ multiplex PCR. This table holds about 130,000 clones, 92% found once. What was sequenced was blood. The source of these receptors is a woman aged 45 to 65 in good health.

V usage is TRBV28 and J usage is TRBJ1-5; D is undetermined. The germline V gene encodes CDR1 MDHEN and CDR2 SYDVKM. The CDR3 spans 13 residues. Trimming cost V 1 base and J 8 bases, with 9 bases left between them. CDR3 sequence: CASSLSPPKPQHF. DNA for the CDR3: TGTGCCAGCAGTTTATCCCCCCCAAAGCCCCAGCATTTT.

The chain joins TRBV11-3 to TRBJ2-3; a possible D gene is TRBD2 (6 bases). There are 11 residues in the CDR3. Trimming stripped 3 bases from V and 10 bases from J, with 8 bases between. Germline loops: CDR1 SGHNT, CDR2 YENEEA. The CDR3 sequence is CASSLEGPQYF. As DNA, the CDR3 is TGTGCCAGCAGCTTGGAGGGCCCGCAGTATTTT.

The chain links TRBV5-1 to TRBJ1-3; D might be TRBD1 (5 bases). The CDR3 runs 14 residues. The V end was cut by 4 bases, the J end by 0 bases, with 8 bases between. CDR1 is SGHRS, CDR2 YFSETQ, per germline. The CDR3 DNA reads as TGCGCCAGCAGCAAGACAGTCTCTGGAAACACCATATATTTT. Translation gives CASSKTVSGNTIYF.

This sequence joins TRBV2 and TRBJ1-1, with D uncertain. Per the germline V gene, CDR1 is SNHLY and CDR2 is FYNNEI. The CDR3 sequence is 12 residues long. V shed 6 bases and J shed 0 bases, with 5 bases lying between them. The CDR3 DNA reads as TGTGCCAGCAGCTTTATGAACACTGAAGCTTTCTTT. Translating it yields CASSFMNTEAFF.

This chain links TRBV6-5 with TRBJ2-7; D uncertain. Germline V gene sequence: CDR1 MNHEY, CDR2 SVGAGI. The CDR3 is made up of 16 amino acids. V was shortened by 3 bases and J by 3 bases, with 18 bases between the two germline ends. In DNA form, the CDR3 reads TGTGCCAGCAGTTATTCCCAGAGCAGGCTATACTACGAGCAGTACTTC. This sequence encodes CASSYSQSRLYYEQYF.

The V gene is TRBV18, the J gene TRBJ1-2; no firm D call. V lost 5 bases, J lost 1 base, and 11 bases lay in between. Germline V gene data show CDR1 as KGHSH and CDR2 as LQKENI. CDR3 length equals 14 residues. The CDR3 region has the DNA TGTGCCAGCTCAACAATGACGGGTAACTATGGCTACACCTTC. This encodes CASSTMTGNYGYTF. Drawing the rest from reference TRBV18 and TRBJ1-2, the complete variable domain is NAGVMQNPRHLVRRRGQEARLRCSPMKGHSHVYWYRQLPEEGLKFMVYLQKENIIDESGMPKERFSAEFPKEGPSILRIQQVVRGDSAAYFCASSTMTGNYGYTFGSGTRLTVV.

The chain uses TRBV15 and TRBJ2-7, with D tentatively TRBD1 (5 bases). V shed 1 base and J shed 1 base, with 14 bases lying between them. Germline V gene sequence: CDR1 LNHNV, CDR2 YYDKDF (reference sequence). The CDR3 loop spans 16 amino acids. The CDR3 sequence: CATSRGVTVGSYEQYF. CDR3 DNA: TGTGCCACCAGCAGAGGGGTGACAGTGGGATCCTACGAGCAGTACTTC.

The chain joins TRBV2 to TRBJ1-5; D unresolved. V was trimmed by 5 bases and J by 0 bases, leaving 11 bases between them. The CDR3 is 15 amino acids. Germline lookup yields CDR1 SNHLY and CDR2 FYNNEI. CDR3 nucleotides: TGTGCCAGCAGTTTGGTCGATGTTAGCAATCAGCCCCAGCATTTT. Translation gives CASSLVDVSNQPQHF.

The DNA for the CDR3 is TGTGCCATCAGTGAGACGGAGCGGACAGATACGCAGTATTTT. Residues: CAISETERTDTQYF. The rearrangement links TRBV10-3 to TRBJ2-3, with D perhaps matching TRBD2 (5 bases). V shed 2 bases and J shed 3 bases, with 9 bases lying between them. This CDR3 has 14 amino acids. Germline V gene data show CDR1 as ENHRY and CDR2 as SYGVKD.

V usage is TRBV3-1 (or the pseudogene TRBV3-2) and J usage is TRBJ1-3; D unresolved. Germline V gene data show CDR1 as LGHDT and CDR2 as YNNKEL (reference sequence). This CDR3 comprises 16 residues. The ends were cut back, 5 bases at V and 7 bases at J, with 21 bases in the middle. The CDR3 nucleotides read TGTGCCAGCAGCGAAAGGAACAGTCGATTCGTGAACACCATATATTTT. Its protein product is CASSERNSRFVNTIYF.

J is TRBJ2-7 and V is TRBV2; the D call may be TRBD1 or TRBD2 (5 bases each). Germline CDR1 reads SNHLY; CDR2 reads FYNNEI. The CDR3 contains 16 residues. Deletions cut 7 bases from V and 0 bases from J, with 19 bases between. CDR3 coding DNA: TGTGCCAGCAAAAGGGACGGTTGGGGGAGCTCCTACGAGCAGTACTTC. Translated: CASKRDGWGSSYEQYF. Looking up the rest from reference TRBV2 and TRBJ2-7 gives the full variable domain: EPEVTQTPSHQVTQMGQEVILRCVPISNHLYFYWYRQILGQKVEFLVSFYNNEISEKSEIFDDQFSVERPDGSNFTLKIRSTKLEDSAMYFCASKRDGWGSSYEQYFGPGTRLTVT.

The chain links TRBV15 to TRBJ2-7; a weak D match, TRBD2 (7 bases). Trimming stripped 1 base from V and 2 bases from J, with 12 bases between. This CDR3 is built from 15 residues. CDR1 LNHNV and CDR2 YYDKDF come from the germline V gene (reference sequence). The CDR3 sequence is CATSRGGGGTYEQYF. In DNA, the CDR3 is TGTGCCACCAGCAGAGGAGGGGGGGGAACCTACGAGCAGTACTTC.

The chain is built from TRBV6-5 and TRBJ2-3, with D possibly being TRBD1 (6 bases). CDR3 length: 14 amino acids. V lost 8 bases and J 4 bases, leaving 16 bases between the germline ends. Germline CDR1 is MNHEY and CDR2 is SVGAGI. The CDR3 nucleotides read TGTGCCAGCGAGAACAGGGTAATTTCAGATACGCAGTATTTT. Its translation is CASENRVISDTQYF.

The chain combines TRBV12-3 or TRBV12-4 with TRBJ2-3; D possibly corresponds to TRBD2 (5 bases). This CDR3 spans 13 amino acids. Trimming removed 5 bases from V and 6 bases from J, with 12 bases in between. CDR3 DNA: TGTGCCAGCAGTATCGGGTCGGGGGATACGCAGTATTTT. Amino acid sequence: CASSIGSGDTQYF.

The CDR3 loop reads CASSITGVQETQYF. CDR3 DNA sequence: TGTGCCAGCAGCATCACAGGGGTGCAAGAGACCCAGTACTTC. The chain uses TRBV11-2 and TRBJ2-5; 7 bases are a match to TRBD1. This CDR3 has 14 amino acids. Per the germline V gene, CDR1 is SGHAT and CDR2 is FQNNGV. V was pared by 5 bases and J by 2 bases, with 5 bases of the junction left unmatched. Full variable domain (rest looked up from reference TRBV11-2 and TRBJ2-5): EAGVAQSPRYKIIEKRQSVAFWCNPISGHATLYWYQQILGQGPKLLIQFQNNGVVDDSQLPKDRFSAERLKGVDSTLKIQPAKLEDSAVYLCASSITGVQETQYFGPGTRLLVL.

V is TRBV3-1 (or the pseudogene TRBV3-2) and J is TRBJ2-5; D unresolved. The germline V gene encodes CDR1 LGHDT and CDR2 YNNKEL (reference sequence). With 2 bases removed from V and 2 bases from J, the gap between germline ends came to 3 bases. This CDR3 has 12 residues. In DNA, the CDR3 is TGTGCCAGCAGCCAATTACAAGAGACCCAGTACTTC. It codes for CASSQLQETQYF.

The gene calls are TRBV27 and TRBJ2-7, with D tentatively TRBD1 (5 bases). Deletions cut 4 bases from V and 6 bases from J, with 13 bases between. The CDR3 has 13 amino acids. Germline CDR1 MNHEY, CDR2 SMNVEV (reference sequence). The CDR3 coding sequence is TGTGCCAGCAGTTCCAGGGCTCTGCTCGAGCAGTACTTC. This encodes CASSSRALLEQYF.

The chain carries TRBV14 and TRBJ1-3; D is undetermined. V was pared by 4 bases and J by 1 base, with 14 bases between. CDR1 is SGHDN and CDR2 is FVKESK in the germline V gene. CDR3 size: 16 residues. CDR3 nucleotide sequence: TGTGCCAGCAGCCTCGGCAGGCCTGTTTCTGGAAACACCATATATTTT. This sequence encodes CASSLGRPVSGNTIYF.

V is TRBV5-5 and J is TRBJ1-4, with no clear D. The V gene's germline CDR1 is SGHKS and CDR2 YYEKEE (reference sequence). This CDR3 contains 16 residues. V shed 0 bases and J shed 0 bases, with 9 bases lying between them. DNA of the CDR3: TGTGCCAGCAGCTTGGTGATGGGTGCAACTAATGAAAAACTGTTTTTT. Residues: CASSLVMGATNEKLFF.

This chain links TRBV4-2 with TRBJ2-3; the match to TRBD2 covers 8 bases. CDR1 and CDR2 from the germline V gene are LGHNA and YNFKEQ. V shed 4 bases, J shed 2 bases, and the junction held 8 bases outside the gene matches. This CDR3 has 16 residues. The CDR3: CASSPWGSGTTDTQYF. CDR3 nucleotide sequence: TGTGCCAGCAGCCCCTGGGGTAGCGGGACCACAGATACGCAGTATTTT.

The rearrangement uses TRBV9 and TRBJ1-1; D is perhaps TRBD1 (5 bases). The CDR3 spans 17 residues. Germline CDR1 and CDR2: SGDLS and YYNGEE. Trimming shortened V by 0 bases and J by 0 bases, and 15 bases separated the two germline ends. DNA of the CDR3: TGTGCCAGCAGCGTAGATCCCCCAACAGGTCTGAACACTGAAGCTTTCTTT. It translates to CASSVDPPTGLNTEAFF.